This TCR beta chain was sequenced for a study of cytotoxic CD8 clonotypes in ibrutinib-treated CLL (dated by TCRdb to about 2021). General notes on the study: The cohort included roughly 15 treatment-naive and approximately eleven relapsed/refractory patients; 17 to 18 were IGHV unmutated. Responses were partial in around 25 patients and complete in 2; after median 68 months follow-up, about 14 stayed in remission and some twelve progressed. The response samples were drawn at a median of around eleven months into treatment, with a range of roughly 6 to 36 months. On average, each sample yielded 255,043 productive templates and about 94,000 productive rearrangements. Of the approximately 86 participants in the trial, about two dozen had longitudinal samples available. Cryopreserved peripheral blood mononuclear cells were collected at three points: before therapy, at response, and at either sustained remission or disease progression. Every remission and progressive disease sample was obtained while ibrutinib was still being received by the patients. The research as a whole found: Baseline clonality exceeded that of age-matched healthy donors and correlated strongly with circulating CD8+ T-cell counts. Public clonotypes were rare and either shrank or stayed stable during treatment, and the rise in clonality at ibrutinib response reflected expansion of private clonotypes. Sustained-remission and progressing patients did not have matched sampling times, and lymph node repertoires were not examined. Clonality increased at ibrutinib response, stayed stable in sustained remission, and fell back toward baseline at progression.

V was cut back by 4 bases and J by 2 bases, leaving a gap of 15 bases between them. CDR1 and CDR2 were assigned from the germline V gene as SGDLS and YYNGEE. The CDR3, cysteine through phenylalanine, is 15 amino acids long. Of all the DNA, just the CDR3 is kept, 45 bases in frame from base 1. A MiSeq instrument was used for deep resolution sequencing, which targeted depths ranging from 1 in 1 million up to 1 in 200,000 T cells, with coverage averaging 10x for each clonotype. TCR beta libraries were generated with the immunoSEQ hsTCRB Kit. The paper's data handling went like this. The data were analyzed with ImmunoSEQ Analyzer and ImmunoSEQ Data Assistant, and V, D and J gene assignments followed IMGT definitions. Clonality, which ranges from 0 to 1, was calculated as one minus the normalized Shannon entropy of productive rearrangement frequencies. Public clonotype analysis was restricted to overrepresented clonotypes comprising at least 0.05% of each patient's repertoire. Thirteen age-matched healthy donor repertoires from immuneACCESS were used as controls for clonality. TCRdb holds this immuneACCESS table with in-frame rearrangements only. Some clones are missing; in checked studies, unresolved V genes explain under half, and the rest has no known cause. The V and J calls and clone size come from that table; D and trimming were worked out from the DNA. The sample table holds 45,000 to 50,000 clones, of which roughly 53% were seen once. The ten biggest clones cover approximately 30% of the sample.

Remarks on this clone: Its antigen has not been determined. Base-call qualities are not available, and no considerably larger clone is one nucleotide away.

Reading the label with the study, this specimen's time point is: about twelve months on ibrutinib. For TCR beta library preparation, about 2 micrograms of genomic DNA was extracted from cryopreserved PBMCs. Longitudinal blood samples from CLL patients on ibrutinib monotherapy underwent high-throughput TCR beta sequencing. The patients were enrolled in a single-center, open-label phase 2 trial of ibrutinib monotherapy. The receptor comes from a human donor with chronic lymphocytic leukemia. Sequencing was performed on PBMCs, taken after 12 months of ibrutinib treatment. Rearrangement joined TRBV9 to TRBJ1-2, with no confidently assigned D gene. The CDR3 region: CASSPPVAGNYGYTF. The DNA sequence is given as TGTGCCAGCAGCCCACCGGTAGCCGGGAACTATGGCTACACCTTC.